This T cell receptor beta chain originates from a study of blood T cell repertoires in COVID-19. About the research overall: Acute and convalescent COVID-19 specimens originated in the United States, Italy and Spain. PBMCs, B-cell-depleted T cells, or T cells were the source of the cDNA or gDNA that made up the material.

Clinical histories supplied by participants themselves formed the basis of cohort assignment. Produced via immunoSEQ multiplex PCR; TCRdb's table is partial and in-frame only. In the table there are 220,000 or so clones, roughly four fifths of which are singletons. Sample: PBMCs or T cells enriched from blood (not recorded which). This clonotype originated in a woman aged 55-69 years who had recovered from COVID-19.

The DNA of the CDR3 is TGTGCCAGCAGCTCAGCAGGGTTCGGGGCCAACGTCCTGACTTTC. Translating gives CASSSAGFGANVLTF. V and J are TRBV7-3 and TRBJ2-6, with D perhaps matching TRBD1 (5 bases). V was pared by 4 bases and J by 4 bases, with 11 bases between. CDR1 is SGHTA and CDR2 is FQGTGA in the germline V gene. This CDR3 region has 15 residues. Supplemented by reference TRBV7-3 and TRBJ2-6, the full variable domain reads GAGVSQTPSNKVTEKGKYVELRCDPISGHTALYWYRQSLGQGPEFLIYFQGTGAADDSGLPNDRFFAVRPEGSVSTLKIQRTERGDSAVYLCASSSAGFGANVLTFGAGSRLTVL.